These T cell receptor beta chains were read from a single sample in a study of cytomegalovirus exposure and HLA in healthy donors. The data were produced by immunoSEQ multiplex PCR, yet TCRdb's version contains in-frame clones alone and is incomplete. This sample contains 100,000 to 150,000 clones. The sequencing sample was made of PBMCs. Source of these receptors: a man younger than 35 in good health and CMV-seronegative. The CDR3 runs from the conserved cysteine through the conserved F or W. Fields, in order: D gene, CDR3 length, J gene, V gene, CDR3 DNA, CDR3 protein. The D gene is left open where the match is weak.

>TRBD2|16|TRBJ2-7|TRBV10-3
TGTGCCATCAGTGAGGGGTTAGCGGGAGATCCGGACGAGCAGTACTTC
CAISEGLAGDPDEQYF
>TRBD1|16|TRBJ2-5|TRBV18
TGTGCCAGCTCACTCATCGCGGGACAGGGACAAGAGACCCAGTACTTC
CASSLIAGQGQETQYF
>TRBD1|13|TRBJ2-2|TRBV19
TGTGCCAGTAGCCGGACAGGGGGACGGGAGCTGTTTTTT
CASSRTGGRELFF
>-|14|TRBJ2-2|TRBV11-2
TGTGCCAGCAGCTTAGGTAGCAGGGGCGGGGAGCTGTTTTTT
CASSLGSRGGELFF
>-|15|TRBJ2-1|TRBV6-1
TGTGCCAGCAGGGACACAGGGACCCGCGGGAATGAGCAGTTCTTC
CASRDTGTRGNEQFF
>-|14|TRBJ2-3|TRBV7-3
TGTGCCAGCAGCCACGGACAGAATGAAGATACGCAGTATTTT
CASSHGQNEDTQYF
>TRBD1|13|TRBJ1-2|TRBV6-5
TGTGCCAGCCACGAGACAGGGAACTATGGCTACACCTTC
CASHETGNYGYTF
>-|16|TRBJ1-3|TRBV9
TGTGCCAGCAGACCCCCGGACTGGAGCTCTGGAAACACCATATATTTT
CASRPPDWSSGNTIYF
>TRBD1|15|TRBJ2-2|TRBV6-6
TGTGCCAGCAGTTACACCCGACAGGGGACCGGGGAGCTGTTTTTT
CASSYTRQGTGELFF
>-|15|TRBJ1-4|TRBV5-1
TGCGCCAGCAGCTTGGAGGGGTGGCCTAATGAAAAACTGTTTTTT
CASSLEGWPNEKLFF
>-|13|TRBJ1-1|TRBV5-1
TGCGCCAGCAGCTTGGGCAGGGATCTTGAAGCTTTCTTT
CASSLGRDLEAFF
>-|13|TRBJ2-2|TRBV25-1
TGTGCCAGCAGTGAGGGGAGGACCGGGGAGCTGTTTTTT
CASSEGRTGELFF
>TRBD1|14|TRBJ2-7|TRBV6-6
TGTGCCACTGGAGAATCGAACAGGGGCTACGAGCAGTACTTC
CATGESNRGYEQYF
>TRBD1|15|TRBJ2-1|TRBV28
TGTGCCAGCAGACCGGGACAGGGATCCTACAATGAGCAGTTCTTC
CASRPGQGSYNEQFF
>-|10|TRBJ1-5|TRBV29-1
TGCAGCCGGTTTTTTCCGCCCCAGCATTTT
CSRFFPPQHF
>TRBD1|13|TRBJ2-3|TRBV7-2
TGTGCCAGCAGCCTCCAACAGGGGGATACGCAGTATTTT
CASSLQQGDTQYF
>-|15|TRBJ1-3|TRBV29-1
TGCAGCGCGGCTGTTATGAAGGGGACTGGAAACACCATATATTTT
CSAAVMKGTGNTIYF
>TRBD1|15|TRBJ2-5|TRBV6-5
TGTGCCAGCAGTTACCCGGGACAGGGCGGAGAGACCCAGTACTTC
CASSYPGQGGETQYF
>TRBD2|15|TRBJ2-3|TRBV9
TGTGCCAGCAGCTTAACTAGCGGGAGGGTAGATACGCAGTATTTT
CASSLTSGRVDTQYF
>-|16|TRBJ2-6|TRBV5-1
TGCGCCAGCAGCATGATGGGGGGGCCTGGGGCCAACGTCCTGACTTTC
CASSMMGGPGANVLTF
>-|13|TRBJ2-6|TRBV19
TGTGCCAGTAGGAGGGAAGGGGCCAACGTCCTGACTTTC
CASRREGANVLTF
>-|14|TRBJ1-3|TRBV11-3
TGTGCCAGCAGCTTATCCCGAACTGAAAACACCATATATTTT
CASSLSRTENTIYF
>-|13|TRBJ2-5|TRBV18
TGTGCCAGCTCACCAGGGCAGGAAGAGACCCAGTACTTC
CASSPGQEETQYF
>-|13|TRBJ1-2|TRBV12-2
TGTGCAAGTCGCTTCGCAGGCTACTATGGCTACACCTTC
CASRFAGYYGYTF
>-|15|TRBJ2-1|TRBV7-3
TGTGCCAGCAGCTTAACCGTCCGGGGGGCACAAGAGCAGTTCTTC
CASSLTVRGAQEQFF
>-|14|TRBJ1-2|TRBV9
TGTGCCAGCAGCGTAGCGGGGGGAAACTATGGCTACACCTTC
CASSVAGGNYGYTF
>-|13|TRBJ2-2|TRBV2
TGTGCCAGCAGTGAACTTCGTTCCGGGGAGCTGTTTTTT
CASSELRSGELFF
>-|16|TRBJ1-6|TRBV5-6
TGTGCCAGCAGCTTGACAGCCACAACCTATAATTCACCCCTCCACTTT
CASSLTATTYNSPLHF
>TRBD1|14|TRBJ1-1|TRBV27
TGTGCCAGCAGTTTAGGACAGGTGAACACTGAAGCTTTCTTT
CASSLGQVNTEAFF
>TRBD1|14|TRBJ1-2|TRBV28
TGTGCCAGCAGTTTAGTACAGGGGAACTATGGCTACACCTTC
CASSLVQGNYGYTF
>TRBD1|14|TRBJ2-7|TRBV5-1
TGCGCCAGCAGCGCGGGACAGGGTCGCTACGAGCAGTACTTC
CASSAGQGRYEQYF
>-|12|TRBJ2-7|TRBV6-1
TGTGCCAGCAGTGACCGTCCCTACGAGCAGTACTTC
CASSDRPYEQYF
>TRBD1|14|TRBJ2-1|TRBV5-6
TGTGCCAGCAGTGAGACAGGGGGGAATAATGAGCAGTTCTTC
CASSETGGNNEQFF
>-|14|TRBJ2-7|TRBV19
TGTGCCAGTAGTATGGCGGGGGCTCGATACGAGCAGTACTTC
CASSMAGARYEQYF
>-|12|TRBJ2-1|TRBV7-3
TGTGCCAGCGATAGAAATCTCGATGAGCAGTTCTTC
CASDRNLDEQFF
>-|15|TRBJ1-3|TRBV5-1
TGCGCCAGCAGCTTGGGACCCGGGGCTGGAAACACCATATATTTT
CASSLGPGAGNTIYF
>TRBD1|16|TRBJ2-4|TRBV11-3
TGTGCCAGCAGCCCCGGGACAGTGATAGCCAAAAACATTCAGTACTTC
CASSPGTVIAKNIQYF
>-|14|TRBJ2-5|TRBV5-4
TGTGCCAGCAGCACCCTGGGCGGGGAAGAGACCCAGTACTTC
CASSTLGGEETQYF
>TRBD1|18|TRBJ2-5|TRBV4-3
TGCGCCAGCAGCCAAGATCTTACCGGGACAGAGAACCAAGAGACCCAGTACTTC
CASSQDLTGTENQETQYF
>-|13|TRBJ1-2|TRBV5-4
TGTGCCAGCAGCTCTGCAGGGTACTATGGCTACACCTTC
CASSSAGYYGYTF
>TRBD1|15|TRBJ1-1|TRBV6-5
TGTGCCAGCAGTGCCCCGGGACAGGGAAAGACTGAAGCTTTCTTT
CASSAPGQGKTEAFF
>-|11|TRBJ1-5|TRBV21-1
TGTGCCAGCACCAGGAATCAGCCCCAGCATTTT
CASTRNQPQHF
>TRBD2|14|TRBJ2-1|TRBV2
TGTGCCGTACACTCGGGGGGATGGCCGAATGAGCAGTTCTTC
CAVHSGGWPNEQFF
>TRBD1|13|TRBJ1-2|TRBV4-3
TGCGCCAGCAGCCAGGGACAGGGAGATGGCTACACCTTC
CASSQGQGDGYTF
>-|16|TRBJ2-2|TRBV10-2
TGCGCCAGCAGTGAAGGAGGTCCACTTAACACCGGGGAGCTGTTTTTT
CASSEGGPLNTGELFF
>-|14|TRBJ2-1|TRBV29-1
TGCAGCGTAACGACAGGTTCCCCGTCAAATGAGCAGTTCTTC
CSVTTGSPSNEQFF
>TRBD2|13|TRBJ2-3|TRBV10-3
TGTGCCATCAGTAGCGGGGCGGCAGATACGCAGTATTTT
CAISSGAADTQYF
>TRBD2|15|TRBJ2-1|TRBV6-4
TGTGCCAGCAGCGGGACTAGCGGGAGTGGCAATGAGCAGTTCTTC
CASSGTSGSGNEQFF
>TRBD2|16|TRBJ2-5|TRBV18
TGTGCCAGCTCACCGTCGCTAGCGGGATGGGAAGAGACCCAGTACTTC
CASSPSLAGWEETQYF
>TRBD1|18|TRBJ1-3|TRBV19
TGTGCCAGTAGTATAGATCGAATCGGACAGGCCTTTGGAAACACCATATATTTT
CASSIDRIGQAFGNTIYF
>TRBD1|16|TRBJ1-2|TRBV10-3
TGTGCCATCAGTGGCGGGACAGGGATCTACGTCTATGGCTACACCTTC
CAISGGTGIYVYGYTF
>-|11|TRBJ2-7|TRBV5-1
TGCGCCAGCAGCGTAGACTACGAGCAGTACTTC
CASSVDYEQYF
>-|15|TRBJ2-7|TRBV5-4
TGTGCCAGCAGGCACGGGGGTGGAAAATCCTACGAGCAGTACTTC
CASRHGGGKSYEQYF
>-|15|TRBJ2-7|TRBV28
TGTGCCAGCACAACGCCCGCAGGAAGCTCCTACGAGCAGTACTTC
CASTTPAGSSYEQYF
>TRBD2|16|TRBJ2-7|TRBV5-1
TGCGCCAGCAGCCCGAGGATCTGGGACTACTCCTACGAGCAGTACTTC
CASSPRIWDYSYEQYF